Described below is a single TCR beta chain sequence and its context. Per the study methods: Nucleated cell counts were estimated from reference gene primer amplification. The assay was immunoSEQ multiplex PCR, and TCRdb's table has in-frame clones only and misses some. V and J calls and clone size are those listed in that table; D and trimming were worked out from the DNA. The table includes under 500,000 clones, roughly 89% detected once. This sample was taken from a study of blood T cell repertoires in COVID-19. The wider study: Acute and convalescent COVID-19 specimens originated in the United States, Italy and Spain. Sources were T cells, B-cell-depleted T cells, or PBMCs; the material itself was cDNA or gDNA.

The germline CDR1 and CDR2 sequences are SGDLS and YYNGEE. V gave up 0 bases and J gave up 4 bases, with 13 bases separating them. CDR3 length equals 15 residues. This chain joins TRBV9 and TRBJ1-1; possibly TRBD1 for D (5 bases). Sequences were obtained from peripheral blood. The clonotype comes from a woman aged 25 to 39 with acute or convalescent COVID-19. In DNA form, the CDR3 reads TGTGCCAGCAGCGTAGGGTCCGACAGTCTCACTGAAGCTTTCTTT. It specifies CASSVGSDSLTEAFF. Complete variable domain (other parts from reference TRBV9 and TRBJ1-1): DSGVTQTPKHLITATGQRVTLRCSPRSGDLSVYWYQQSLDQGLQFLIQYYNGEERAKGNILERFSAQQFPDLHSELNLSSLELGDSALYFCASSVGSDSLTEAFFGQGTRLTVV.